This T cell receptor beta chain emerged from a study of blood T cell repertoires in COVID-19. In the authors' workflow: Estimated nucleated cell counts came from reference gene primer amplification. The data were produced by immunoSEQ multiplex PCR, yet TCRdb's version contains in-frame clones alone and is incomplete. D and trimming were read from the DNA, whereas the V and J calls and clone size are those reported in that table. Of a few hundred thousand clones listed, roughly 90% are singletons. The CDR3 spans 13 residues. V lost 6 bases, J lost 8 bases, and 8 bases stayed unmatched. From germline, CDR1 is SNHLY and CDR2 FYNNEI. This clone was seen a handful of times.

The sequence came from a man aged 40-49 years with acute or convalescent COVID-19. Sequences were obtained from peripheral blood. V and J are TRBV2 and TRBJ1-2; 8 positions match TRBD1. The CDR3 reads CASREGGTGGYTF. The CDR3 DNA reads as TGTGCCAGCAGGGAGGGCGGGACAGGCGGCTACACCTTC.